This T cell receptor (beta chain) appears in the sequencing data of a study of T cell responses to AZD1222 COVID-19 vaccine. Per germline, CDR1 LNHDA and CDR2 SQIVND (reference sequence). CDR3 length: 14 residues. V gave up 10 bases and J gave up 3 bases; unmatched junction bases: 10. Broader study findings: At study baseline, merely about 6 AZD1222 recipients were seropositive.

The method was immunoSEQ multiplex PCR; TCRdb's version includes in-frame clones alone and lacks a portion of them. The sample has 140,000 or so clones, around nine tenths seen once; the top ten hold roughly 3.9%. Regarding this clone: The antigen is unknown.

Material: peripheral blood, obtained 28 days after the second AZD1222 dose. The TCR originated in an adult who received the AZD1222 COVID-19 vaccine. This chain uses TRBV19 with TRBJ2-7; TRBD2 agrees at 9 bases. In DNA form, the CDR3 reads TGTGCCACTTCGTTTAGCGGGGGAGTCTACGAGCAGTACTTC. Translated: CATSFSGGVYEQYF. The full variable domain, in which reference TRBV19 and TRBJ2-7 provide the parts outside the CDR3, is DGGITQSPKYLFRKEGQNVTLSCEQNLNHDAMYWYRQDPGQGLRLIYYSQIVNDFQKGDIAEGYSVSREKKESFPLTVTSAQKNPTAFYLCATSFSGGVYEQYFGPGTRLTVT.